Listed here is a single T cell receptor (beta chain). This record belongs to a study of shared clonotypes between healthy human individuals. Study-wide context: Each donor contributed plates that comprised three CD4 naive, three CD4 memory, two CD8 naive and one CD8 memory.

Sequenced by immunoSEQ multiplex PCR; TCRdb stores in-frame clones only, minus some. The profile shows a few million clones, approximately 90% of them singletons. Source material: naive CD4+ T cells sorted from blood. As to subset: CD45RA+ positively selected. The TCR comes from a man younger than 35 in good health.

The chain's CDR3 is CASRSTGSQGYTF. As DNA, the CDR3 is TGTGCCAGCAGATCTACAGGGTCTCAAGGCTACACCTTC. V is TRBV5-6 and J is TRBJ1-2; D possibly corresponds to TRBD1 (6 bases). This CDR3 comprises 13 residues. CDR1 SGHDT and CDR2 YYEEEE come from the germline V gene. Trimming took 5 bases from V and 8 from J, leaving 16 bases between them.